One and the same sample provided the 17 T cell receptor beta chains below, sequenced in a study of metastatic and nonmetastatic thyroid tumors. No patient had received any treatment before thyroid surgery. TCRdb reprocessed the PCR reads using MiXCR. The profile shows about 35,000 clones, 15% to 20% of them singletons. The sequencing input was blood. The receptor source for this set is a female donor with papillary thyroid cancer or a benign thyroid nodule (not recorded which). Some clones in this sample may be carry-over from other donors' samples.

In this sample, this clone turned up many times. V and J are TRBV19 and TRBJ1-1, with 7 nucleotides matching TRBD1. This CDR3 is built from 15 residues. Germline assignment: CDR1 LNHDA and CDR2 SQIVND (reference sequence). J gave up 5 bases and V 5 bases, and 11 bases lay outside the gene matches. The CDR3 bases are TGTGCCAGTAGTCTTTCGGGCAGGGGGGCAACTGAAGCTTTCTTT. As protein: CASSLSGRGATEAFF.

In its sample, this clone was seen many times. V usage is TRBV19 and J usage is TRBJ2-2; weak D call: TRBD2 (5 bases). This CDR3 is built from 15 residues. The germline V gene encodes CDR1 LNHDA and CDR2 SQIVND (reference sequence). The ends were cut back, 6 bases at V and 5 bases at J, with 16 bases in the middle. CDR3 amino acids: CASRPGSFATGELFF. CDR3 bases: TGTGCCAGTAGACCGGGGTCCTTCGCTACCGGGGAGCTGTTTTTT.

Comment on this clone: The germline gene is not matched at one end of the junction; a read error may be the cause. The chain is built from TRBV9 and TRBJ2-7; D uncertain. The CDR3 spans 14 residues. Germline V CDR1 and CDR2: SGDLS, YYNGEE. CDR3 sequence reads: CVSSAGDLGVEQYF. CDR3 coding DNA: TGTGTCAGCAGCGCAGGCGACCTCGGTGTCGAGCAGTACTTC.

The V gene is TRBV27, the J gene TRBJ2-5; 8 bases line up with TRBD2. The J segment lost 1 base and the V segment lost 0 bases, leaving 1 base of the junction unmatched. The CDR3 runs to 15 residues. CDR1 MNHEY and CDR2 SMNVEV come from the germline V gene (reference sequence). The CDR3: CASSLSSGAQETQYF. CDR3 nucleotide sequence: TGTGCCAGCAGTTTATCTAGCGGGGCCCAAGAGACCCAGTACTTC.

The J gene is TRBJ2-7, the V gene TRBV11-3, with D perhaps matching TRBD2 (5 bases). This CDR3 contains 15 residues. Germline CDR1 reads SGHNT; CDR2 reads YENEEA. V lost 1 base and J 2 bases, leaving 12 bases between the germline ends. CDR3 loop: CASSLVGILAYEQYF. CDR3 sequence (DNA): TGTGCCAGCAGCTTAGTAGGGATACTAGCCTACGAGCAGTACTTC.

This clone was detected a few times. Just one base apart from a much larger clone, this may be a read error. J is TRBJ2-2 and V is TRBV20-1; tentatively, D is TRBD1 or TRBD2 (5 bases each). The CDR3 extends over 13 amino acids. CDR1 is DFQATT, CDR2 SNEGSKA, per germline (reference sequence). The CDR3 here is CSARGIGVGELLF. CDR3 bases: TGCAGTGCTAGAGGGATAGGGGTCGGGGAGCTGCTTTTT.

On this clone itself: The DNA is omitted, as the CDR3 cannot be located on it reliably, and the CDR3 follows TCRdb's listing. V gene TRBV10-1 combines with J gene TRBJ2-2; the DNA was not compared with TRBD1, the D call given in the table. Germline-derived CDR1 and CDR2 are WNHNN and SYGVQD (reference sequence). The CDR3 adds up to 16 amino acids, both ends counted. CDR3: CASGGSGTETPVSCFF.

The gene calls are TRBV20-1 and TRBJ2-3; 7 positions match TRBD2. CDR1 is DFQATT and CDR2 is SNEGSKA in the germline V gene (reference sequence). J gave up 12 bases and V 0 bases, and 6 bases lay outside the gene matches. CDR3 length equals 12 residues. The CDR3 region is CSARESGTAQYF. As DNA, the CDR3 is TGCAGTGCTAGAGAAAGCGGGACGGCTCAGTATTTT.

This clone was counted many times. V is TRBV11-3 and J is TRBJ2-1, with D uncertain. The CDR3 is made up of 15 amino acids. Trimming stripped 1 base from V and 4 bases from J, with 11 bases between. CDR1 and CDR2 from the germline V gene are SGHNT and YENEEA. The CDR3 DNA follows: TGTGCCAGCAGCTTAGGTGGAGCCCCATACAATGAGCAGTTCTTC. It translates to CASSLGGAPYNEQFF.

Only one count was recorded for this clone. This chain links TRBV11-2 with TRBJ1-2; 12 bases agree with TRBD1. With V trimmed by 5 bases and J by 4 bases, 2 bases remained unmatched. Germline assignment: CDR1 SGHAT and CDR2 FQNNGV. The CDR3 is made up of 14 amino acids. CDR3 nucleotide sequence: TGTGCCAGCAGCGGGACAGGGGGCGGCTATGGCTACACCTTC. As protein: CASSGTGGGYGYTF.

This clone was detected many times. This chain links TRBV6-1 with TRBJ2-5, with 12 bases identical to TRBD2. Germline V gives CDR1 MNHNS, CDR2 SASEGT. There are 13 residues in the CDR3. Trimming at V came to 6 bases and at J to 5 bases, leaving 1 base not matched to a gene. The CDR3 region is CASRTSGSETQYF. In DNA form, the CDR3 reads TGTGCCAGCAGGACTAGCGGGAGTGAGACCCAGTACTTC.

The rearrangement joins TRBV2 to TRBJ2-3; D may be TRBD2 (6 bases). From germline, CDR1 is SNHLY and CDR2 FYNNEI. The CDR3 has 16 amino acids. V dropped 4 bases and J dropped 2 bases, with 16 bases sitting between them. The CDR3 DNA reads as TGTGCCAGCAGTGGGGAGTCTAGCGAGAACACAGATACGCAGTATTTT. As protein: CASSGESSENTDTQYF.

This clone was recorded many times. The chain recombines TRBV7-8 with TRBJ2-5; no firm D call. With 3 bases removed from V and 2 bases from J, the gap between germline ends came to 1 base. Looked up from germline, CDR1 is SGHVS and CDR2 is FQNEAQ. CDR3 length equals 11 residues. The CDR3 DNA follows: TGTGCCAGCAGCTTGCAAGAGACCCAGTACTTC. This gives the protein CASSLQETQYF. Combining the CDR3 with reference TRBV7-8 and TRBJ2-5 gives the whole variable domain GAGVSQSPRYKVAKRGQDVALRCDPISGHVSLFWYQQALGQGPEFLTYFQNEAQLDKSGLPSDRFFAERPEGSVSTLKIQRTQQEDSAVYLCASSLQETQYFGPGTRLLVL.

The chain uses TRBV28 and TRBJ1-2; D might be TRBD1 (5 bases). The CDR3 has 14 amino acids. CDR1 is MDHEN and CDR2 is SYDVKM in the germline V gene. V lost 5 bases and J 2 bases, leaving 12 bases between the germline ends. For the CDR3, the DNA is TGTGCCAGCAGTCCCATGGGGGAGAACTATGGCTACACCTTC. This encodes CASSPMGENYGYTF.

This clone was found many times. The genes are TRBV7-2 and TRBJ2-1; TRBD2 aligns across 12 bases. The CDR3 runs 15 residues. Germline CDR1 is SGHTA and CDR2 is FQGNSA. V dropped 5 bases and J dropped 10; count of bases not matched to a gene: 9. The CDR3 region has the DNA TGTGCCAGCAGCAAAACCGGGACTAGCGGGTTCGAGCAGTTCTTC. It specifies CASSKTGTSGFEQFF.

This clone was counted many times. V and J are TRBV10-1 and TRBJ2-3, with TRBD2 matching 12 bases. This CDR3 spans 15 amino acids. Germline V gene sequence: CDR1 WNHNN, CDR2 SYGVQD (reference sequence). V dropped 6 bases and J dropped 6; count of bases not matched to a gene: 7. The CDR3 DNA is TGCGCCAGCAGCCGACTAGCGGGAGTAAAGGATACGCAGTATTTT. Translation gives CASSRLAGVKDTQYF.

Ten or more counts support this clone. The V gene is TRBV28, the J gene TRBJ2-3; possible D gene TRBD1, 5 bases. The CDR3 is made up of 13 amino acids. V was trimmed by 5 bases and J by 1 base, leaving 7 bases between them. Germline V gives CDR1 MDHEN, CDR2 SYDVKM. CDR3 in amino acids: CASSKTGTDTQYF. As DNA, the CDR3 is TGTGCCAGCAGTAAGACAGGCACAGATACGCAGTATTTT. The whole variable domain, filled in from reference TRBV28 and TRBJ2-3, reads DVKVTQSSRYLVKRTGEKVFLECVQDMDHENMFWYRQDPGLGLRLIYFSYDVKMKEKGDIPEGYSVSREKKERFSLILESASTNQTSMYLCASSKTGTDTQYFGPGTRLTVL.